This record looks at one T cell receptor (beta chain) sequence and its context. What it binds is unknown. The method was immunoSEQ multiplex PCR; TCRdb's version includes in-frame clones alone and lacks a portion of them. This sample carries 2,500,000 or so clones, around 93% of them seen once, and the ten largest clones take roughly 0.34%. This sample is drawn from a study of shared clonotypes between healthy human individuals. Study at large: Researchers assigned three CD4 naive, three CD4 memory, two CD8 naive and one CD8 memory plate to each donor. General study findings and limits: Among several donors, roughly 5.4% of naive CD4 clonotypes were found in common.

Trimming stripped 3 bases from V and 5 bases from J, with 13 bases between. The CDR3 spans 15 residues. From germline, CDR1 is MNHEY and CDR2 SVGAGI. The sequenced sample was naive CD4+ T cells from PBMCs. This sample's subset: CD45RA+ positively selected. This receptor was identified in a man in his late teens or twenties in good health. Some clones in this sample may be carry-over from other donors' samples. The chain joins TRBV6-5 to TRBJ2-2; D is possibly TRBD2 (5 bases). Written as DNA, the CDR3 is TGTGCCAGCAGTTATTCAGTAGTAGCGACCGGGGAGCTGTTTTTT. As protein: CASSYSVVATGELFF.